These T cell receptor beta chains were read from a single sample in a study of ipilimumab plus nivolumab after autologous stem cell transplantation. Assay used: immunoSEQ multiplex PCR; TCRdb lists only in-frame clones, some missing. The sample lists 2,500 to 4,000 clones; 80% to 85% were seen once. This specimen was PBMCs, taken in a trial of ipilimumab plus nivolumab as post-transplant consolidation. These receptors originate from a male donor with multiple myeloma. Each CDR3 is given with its conserved first and last residue. A D gene is named only where the DNA matches it firmly. Size is stated for part of the rows, as once, few or many counts, or as a class when the clone is expanded.

j_call v_call clone_size d_call cdr3_aa cdr3_nt
TRBJ2-5 TRBV20-1 . . CSSGLGETQYF TGCAGTTCGGGGCTGGGGGAGACCCAGTACTTC
TRBJ1-3 TRBV6-5 . . CASSYSSSGRSIYF TGTGCCAGCAGTTACTCGAGTAGCGGGAGGAGCATATATTTT
TRBJ2-3 TRBV11-2 few . CASSWIPGTPWGTDTQYF TGTGCCAGCAGCTGGATTCCCGGGACACCCTGGGGCACAGATACGCAGTATTTT
TRBJ2-1 TRBV7-9 . . CASSAAQGSSYNEQFF TGTGCCAGCAGCGCCGCACAGGGAAGCTCCTACAATGAGCAGTTCTTC
TRBJ1-5 TRBV4-2 . . CASSQGVDQPQHF TGTGCCAGCAGCCAAGGGGTGGATCAGCCCCAGCATTTT
TRBJ2-1 TRBV6-6 . . CASSYEGAYNEQFF TGTGCCAGCAGTTATGAGGGCGCCTACAATGAGCAGTTCTTC
TRBJ2-3 TRBV7-3 . . CASSPKAGPTDTQYF TGTGCCAGCAGTCCAAAGGCCGGGCCCACAGATACGCAGTATTTT
TRBJ2-3 TRBV11-3 . TRBD2 CASSLGVAGSSTDTQYF TGTGCCAGCAGCTTAGGGGTAGCGGGGAGTAGCACAGATACGCAGTATTTT
TRBJ2-1 TRBV4-1 . TRBD2 CASSHLAGGPNEQFF TGCGCCAGCAGCCATCTAGCGGGGGGGCCAAATGAGCAGTTCTTC
TRBJ1-1 TRBV30 . TRBD1 CAWSVDRIGEAFF TGTGCCTGGAGTGTGGACAGGATCGGGGAAGCTTTCTTT
TRBJ2-6 TRBV4-1 . . CASSQEGAGANVLTF TGCGCCAGCAGCCAAGAGGGGGCAGGGGCCAACGTCCTGACTTTC
TRBJ2-5 TRBV11-1 once TRBD2 CASSLLAGVAETQYF TGTGCCAGCAGCTTGCTAGCGGGGGTCGCAGAGACCCAGTACTTC
TRBJ1-4 TRBV4-2 . . CASSREDGADEKLFF TGTGCCAGCAGCCGTGAAGACGGGGCAGACGAAAAACTGTTTTTT
TRBJ1-2 TRBV19 once TRBD1 CASSVAGTGSYGYTF TGTGCCAGTAGTGTCGCCGGGACAGGGAGCTATGGCTACACCTTC
TRBJ1-1 TRBV5-1 once . CASSFLALNTEAFF TGCGCCAGCAGCTTTCTGGCCTTGAACACTGAAGCTTTCTTT
TRBJ2-7 TRBV7-2 . . CASSFGPTYEQYF TGTGCCAGCAGCTTCGGGCCTACCTACGAGCAGTACTTC
TRBJ1-1 TRBV6-5 once . CASSRQQGRTEAFF TGTGCCAGCAGTAGACAGCAAGGGCGCACTGAAGCTTTCTTT
TRBJ1-2 TRBV7-3 . . CASSQDRFTNYGYTF TGTGCCAGCAGTCAAGACAGGTTCACGAACTATGGCTACACCTTC
TRBJ2-3 TRBV11-3 . TRBD2 CASSPGGAGTDTQYF TGTGCCAGCAGCCCCGGGGGGGCGGGCACAGATACGCAGTATTTT
TRBJ1-1 TRBV30 . . CAWRGFNWAEAFF TGTGCCTGGAGGGGATTCAATTGGGCTGAAGCTTTCTTT
TRBJ1-1 TRBV6-5 . TRBD1 CASNVGDRMNTEAFF TGTGCCAGCAATGTCGGGGACAGAATGAACACTGAAGCTTTCTTT
TRBJ2-1 TRBV11-2 once TRBD2 CASSSVLAAQFF TGTGCCAGCAGCTCGGTACTAGCGGCGCAGTTCTTC
TRBJ1-2 TRBV19 . TRBD1 CASSIEGTANYGYTF TGTGCCAGTAGTATAGAAGGGACAGCTAACTATGGCTACACCTTC
TRBJ2-7 TRBV5-6 once . CASSISPGTGYEQYF TGTGCCAGCAGCATCTCGCCGGGAACAGGCTACGAGCAGTACTTC
TRBJ1-2 TRBV5-1 few . CASSPGGYGYTF TGCGCCAGCAGCCCGGGGGGTTATGGCTACACCTTC
TRBJ2-5 TRBV19 few TRBD1 CASSIGQGAETQYF TGTGCCAGTAGTATAGGACAGGGAGCAGAGACCCAGTACTTC
TRBJ2-3 TRBV27 . TRBD2 CASSLSLAGNTDTQYF TGTGCCAGCAGTTTAAGCCTAGCGGGGAACACAGATACGCAGTATTTT
TRBJ1-6 TRBV9 . . CASSPREGYNSPLHF TGTGCCAGCAGCCCCAGGGAGGGCTATAATTCACCCCTCCACTTT
TRBJ1-4 TRBV6-1 . . CASSVGTTNEKLFF TGTGCCAGCAGTGTTGGGACAACTAATGAAAAACTGTTTTTT
TRBJ2-1 TRBV4-3 . TRBD1 CASSQEEDQGAVEQFF TGCGCCAGCAGCCAAGAAGAGGACCAGGGGGCCGTCGAGCAGTTCTTC
TRBJ2-3 TRBV19 . . CASSQLWTQYF TGTGCCAGTAGTCAGTTATGGACGCAGTATTTT
TRBJ1-2 TRBV19 few . CASSIVVNNYGYTF TGTGCCAGTAGTATAGTAGTCAATAACTATGGCTACACCTTC
TRBJ2-6 TRBV2 large . CASSETVGANVLTF TGTGCCAGCAGTGAAACAGTCGGGGCCAACGTCCTGACTTTC
TRBJ2-3 TRBV28 . TRBD1 CASSTVRDRDTDTQYF TGTGCCAGCAGCACCGTCCGGGACAGAGACACAGATACGCAGTATTTT
TRBJ2-7 TRBV5-6 . . CASSSQRSYEQYF TGTGCCAGCAGCTCACAGAGAAGCTACGAGCAGTACTTC
TRBJ1-2 TRBV7-2 once . CASSPQTENYGYTF TGTGCCAGCAGCCCCCAAACGGAGAACTATGGCTACACCTTC